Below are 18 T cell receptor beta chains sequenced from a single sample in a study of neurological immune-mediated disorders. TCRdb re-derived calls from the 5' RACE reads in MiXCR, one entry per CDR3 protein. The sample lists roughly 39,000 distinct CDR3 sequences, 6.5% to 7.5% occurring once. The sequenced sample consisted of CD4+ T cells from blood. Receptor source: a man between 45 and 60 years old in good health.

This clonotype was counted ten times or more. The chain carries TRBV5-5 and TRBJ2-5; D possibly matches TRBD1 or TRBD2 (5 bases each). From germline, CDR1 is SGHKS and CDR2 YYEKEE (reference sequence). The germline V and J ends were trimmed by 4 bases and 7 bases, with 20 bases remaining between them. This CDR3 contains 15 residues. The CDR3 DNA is TGTGCCAGCAGCCCCGCAGGCGGCCGGGGCGGGACCCAGTACTTC. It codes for CASSPAGGRGGTQYF.

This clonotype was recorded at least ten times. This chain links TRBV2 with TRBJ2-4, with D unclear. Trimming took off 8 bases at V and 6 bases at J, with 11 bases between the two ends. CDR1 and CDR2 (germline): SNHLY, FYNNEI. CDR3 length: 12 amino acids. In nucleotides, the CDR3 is TGTGCCAGCCGAATCGACGTAAACATTCAGTACTTC. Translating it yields CASRIDVNIQYF.

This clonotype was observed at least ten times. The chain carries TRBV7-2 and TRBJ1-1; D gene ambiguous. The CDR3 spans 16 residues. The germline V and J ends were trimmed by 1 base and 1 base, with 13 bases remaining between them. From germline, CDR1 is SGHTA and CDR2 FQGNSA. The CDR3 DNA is TGTGCCAGCAGCTTAGTTCGGGGTATAGGGAACACTGAAGCTTTCTTT. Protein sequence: CASSLVRGIGNTEAFF.

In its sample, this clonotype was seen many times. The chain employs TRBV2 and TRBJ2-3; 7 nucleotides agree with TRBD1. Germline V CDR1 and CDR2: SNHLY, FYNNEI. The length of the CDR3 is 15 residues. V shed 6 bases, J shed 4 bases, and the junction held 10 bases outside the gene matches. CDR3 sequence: CASSLDRTGADTQYF. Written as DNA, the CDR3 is TGTGCCAGCAGCCTGGACAGGACTGGGGCAGATACGCAGTATTTT.

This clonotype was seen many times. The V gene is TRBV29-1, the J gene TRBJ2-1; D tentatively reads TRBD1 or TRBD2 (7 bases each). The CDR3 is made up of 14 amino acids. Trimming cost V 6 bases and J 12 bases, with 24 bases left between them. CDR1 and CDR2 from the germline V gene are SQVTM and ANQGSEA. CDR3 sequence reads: CSVALIPGEGAQFF. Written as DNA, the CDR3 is TGCAGCGTCGCGCTCATCCCCGGGGAGGGGGCGCAGTTCTTC.

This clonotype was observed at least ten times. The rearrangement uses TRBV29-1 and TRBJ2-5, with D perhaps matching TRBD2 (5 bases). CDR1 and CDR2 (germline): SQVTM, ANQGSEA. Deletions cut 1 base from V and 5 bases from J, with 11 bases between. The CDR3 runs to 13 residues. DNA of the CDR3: TGCAGCGTTGAAGTGTGGGGAGCGGAGACCCAGTACTTC. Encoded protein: CSVEVWGAETQYF. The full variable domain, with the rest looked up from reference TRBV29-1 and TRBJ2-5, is SAVISQKPSRDICQRGTSLTIQCQVDSQVTMMFWYRQQPGQSLTLIATANQGSEATYESGFVIDKFPISRPNLTFSTLTVSNMSPEDSSIYLCSVEVWGAETQYFGPGTRLLVL.

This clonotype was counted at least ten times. CDR3 bases: TGTGCCAGCAGCCGGGGTGGGACAGGGATCGGAGATACGCAGTATTTT. Encoded protein: CASSRGGTGIGDTQYF. The chain joins TRBV25-1 to TRBJ2-3; 9 nucleotides line up with TRBD1. This CDR3 is built from 16 residues. The germline gives CDR1 MGHDK, CDR2 SYGVNS. The J segment lost 5 bases and the V segment lost 6 bases, leaving 12 bases of the junction unmatched. The whole variable domain, remainder taken from reference TRBV25-1 and TRBJ2-3, is EADIYQTPRYLVIGTGKKITLECSQTMGHDKMYWYQQDPGMELHLIHYSYGVNSTEKGDLSSESTVSRIRTEHFPLTLESARPSHTSQYLCASSRGGTGIGDTQYFGPGTRLTVL.

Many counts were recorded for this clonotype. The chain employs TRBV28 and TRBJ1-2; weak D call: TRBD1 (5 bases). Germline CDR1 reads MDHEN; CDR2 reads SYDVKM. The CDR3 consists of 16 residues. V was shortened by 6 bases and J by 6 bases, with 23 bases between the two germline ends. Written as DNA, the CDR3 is TGTGCCAGCAGAACCTCTAAACTGCGACAGCCGGATGGCTACACCTTC. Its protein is CASRTSKLRQPDGYTF.

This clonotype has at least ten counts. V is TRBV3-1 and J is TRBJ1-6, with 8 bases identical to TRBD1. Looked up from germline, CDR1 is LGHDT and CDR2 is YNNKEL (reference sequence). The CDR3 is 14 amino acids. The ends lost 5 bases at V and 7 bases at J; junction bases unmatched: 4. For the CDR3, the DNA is TGTGCCAGCAGCTATGGGGACAGGAATTCACCCCTCCACTTT. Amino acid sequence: CASSYGDRNSPLHF.

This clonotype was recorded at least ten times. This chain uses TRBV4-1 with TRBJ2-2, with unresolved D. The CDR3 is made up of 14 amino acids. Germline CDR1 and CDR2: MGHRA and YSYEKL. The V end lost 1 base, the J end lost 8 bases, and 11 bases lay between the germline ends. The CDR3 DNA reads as TGCGCCAGCAGCCAAGGTTTAGTTCAAGGGGAGCTGTTTTTT. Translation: CASSQGLVQGELFF.

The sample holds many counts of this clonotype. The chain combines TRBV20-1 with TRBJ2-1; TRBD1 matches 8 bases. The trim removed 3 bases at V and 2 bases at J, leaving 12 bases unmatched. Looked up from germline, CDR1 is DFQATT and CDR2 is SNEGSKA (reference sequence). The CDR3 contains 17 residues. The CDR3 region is CSASGGQGNLAYNEQFF. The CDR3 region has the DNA TGCAGTGCTAGCGGCGGACAGGGAAACTTGGCCTACAATGAGCAGTTCTTC.

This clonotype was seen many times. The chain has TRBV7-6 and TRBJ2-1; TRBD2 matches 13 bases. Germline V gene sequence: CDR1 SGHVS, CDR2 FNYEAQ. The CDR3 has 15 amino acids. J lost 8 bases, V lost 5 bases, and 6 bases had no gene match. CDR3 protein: CASSVLAGGPHEQFF. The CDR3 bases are TGTGCCAGCAGCGTACTAGCGGGAGGGCCCCATGAGCAGTTCTTC.

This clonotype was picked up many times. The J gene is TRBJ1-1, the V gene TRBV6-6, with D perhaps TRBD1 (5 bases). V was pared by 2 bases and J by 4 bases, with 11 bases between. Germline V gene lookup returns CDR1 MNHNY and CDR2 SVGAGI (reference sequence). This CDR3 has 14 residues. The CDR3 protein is CASSYPPGITEAFF. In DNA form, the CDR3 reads TGTGCCAGCAGTTACCCCCCAGGGATCACTGAAGCTTTCTTT.

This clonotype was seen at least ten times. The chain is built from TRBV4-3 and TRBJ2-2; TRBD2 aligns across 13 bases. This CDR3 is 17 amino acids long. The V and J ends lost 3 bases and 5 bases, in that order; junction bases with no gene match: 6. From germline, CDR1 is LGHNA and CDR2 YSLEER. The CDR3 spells CASSQEWGLAGTGELFF. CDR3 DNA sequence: TGCGCCAGCAGCCAGGAATGGGGACTAGCGGGGACCGGGGAGCTGTTTTTT.

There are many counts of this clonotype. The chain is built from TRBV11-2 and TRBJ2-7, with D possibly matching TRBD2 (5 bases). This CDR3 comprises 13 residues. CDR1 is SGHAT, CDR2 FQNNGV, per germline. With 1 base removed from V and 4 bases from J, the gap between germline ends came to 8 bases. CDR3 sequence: CASSLAGTYEQYF. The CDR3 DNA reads TGTGCCAGCAGCTTAGCGGGAACTTACGAGCAGTACTTC.

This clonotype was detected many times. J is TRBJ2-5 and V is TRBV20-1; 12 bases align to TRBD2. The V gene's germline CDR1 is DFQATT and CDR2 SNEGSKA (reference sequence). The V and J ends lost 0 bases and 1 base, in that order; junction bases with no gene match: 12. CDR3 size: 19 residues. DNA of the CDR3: TGCAGTGCTAGAGATTTGTTGACTAGCGGGAGTAGGGTCCAAGAGACCCAGTACTTC. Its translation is CSARDLLTSGSRVQETQYF.

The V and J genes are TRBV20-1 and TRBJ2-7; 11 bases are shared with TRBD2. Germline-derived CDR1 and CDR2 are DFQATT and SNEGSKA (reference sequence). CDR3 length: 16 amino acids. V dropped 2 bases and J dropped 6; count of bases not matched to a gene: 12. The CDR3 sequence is CSARFPSGLAAVEQYF. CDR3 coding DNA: TGCAGTGCTAGATTCCCCTCGGGACTAGCGGCAGTCGAGCAGTACTTC.

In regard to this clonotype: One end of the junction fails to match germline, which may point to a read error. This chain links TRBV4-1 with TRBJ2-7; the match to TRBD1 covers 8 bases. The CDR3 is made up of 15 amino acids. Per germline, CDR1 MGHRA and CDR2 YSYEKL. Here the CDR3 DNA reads TGCGCCAGCAGCCAGCGGGAAGTGACAGGGGTCCAAGTCGACTTC. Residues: CASSQREVTGVQVDF.